This T cell receptor (beta chain) was captured by sequencing in a study of blood T cells in healthy people across ages. The length of the CDR3 is 15 residues. The germline V gene has CDR1 MNHEY and CDR2 SVGEGT. The J segment lost 1 base and the V segment lost 6 bases, leaving 8 bases of the junction unmatched. This clonotype has just a few counts. A second about 6 to 12 cycle PCR used barcoded and J-beta primers. TCRdb re-analysed the 5' RACE reads in MiXCR, keeping a single row per CDR3 protein. The data contain over 1.5 million distinct CDR3 sequences, around half of them singletons. V is TRBV6-2 or TRBV6-3 and J is TRBJ2-7; TRBD1 agrees at 8 bases. Material: blood. The source of this sequence is a woman aged 40 to 50 in good health. DNA for the CDR3: TGTGCCAGCAGGGACCCCGGGACAGGTTCCTACGAGCAGTACTTC. Amino acids: CASRDPGTGSYEQYF.